A selection of T cell receptor beta chains follows, all from one sample in a study of T cell repertoires in cytomegalovirus infection. TCRdb used MiXCR to reprocess the reads, holding one entry per CDR3 protein. This table has around 300,000 distinct CDR3 sequences, 25% appearing once. Their specific antigens are unknown. The source material was cultured PBMCs, sampled from culture after CMV antigen stimulation. The receptors come from a human donor in good health (CMV status not recorded). Some clones in this sample may be carry-over from other donors' samples. The CDR3 runs from the conserved cysteine through the conserved F or W. A D gene is named only where the DNA matches it firmly. Rows may omit the clone size; those that give it use once, few, many or a size class.

J gene	V gene	D gene	clone size	CDR3 protein	CDR3 DNA
TRBJ2-7	TRBV27	TRBD1	-	CASSPGTGRVHEQYF	TGTGCCAGCAGTCCAGGGACAGGGAGGGTACACGAGCAGTACTTC
TRBJ2-3	TRBV20-1	-	-	CSADGLGSTDTQYF	TGCAGTGCAGACGGACTGGGAAGCACAGATACGCAGTATTTT
TRBJ2-3	TRBV19	-	-	CASALDGRADTQYF	TGTGCCAGTGCCCTTGACGGTAGGGCAGATACGCAGTATTTT
TRBJ2-1	TRBV9	TRBD2	many	CASSVRPSGGYNEQFF	TGTGCCAGCAGCGTAAGGCCTAGCGGGGGGTACAATGAGCAGTTCTTC
TRBJ2-1	TRBV7-3	TRBD2	few	CASSPGTSPYNEQFF	TGTGCCAGCAGCCCAGGGACTAGCCCCTACAATGAGCAGTTCTTC
TRBJ2-3	TRBV9	-	-	CASSARSPSDGDTQYF	TGTGCCAGCAGCGCGCGTAGCCCCTCAGACGGGGATACGCAGTATTTT
TRBJ2-3	TRBV30	-	few	CAWREVGTDTQYF	TGTGCCTGGAGGGAAGTAGGTACAGATACGCAGTATTTT
TRBJ2-7	TRBV7-9	-	-	CASSLLVEQYF	TGTGCCAGCAGCTTACTAGTGGAGCAGTACTTC
TRBJ2-7	TRBV4-3	TRBD1	-	CASSQDGARGSEQYF	TGCGCCAGCAGCCAAGATGGGGCCAGGGGGAGCGAGCAGTACTTC
TRBJ1-5	TRBV12-3/TRBV12-4	-	-	CASKKGPPRQPQHF	TGTGCCAGCAAAAAGGGCCCCCCCCGTCAGCCCCAGCATTTT
TRBJ1-5	TRBV20-1	TRBD1	-	CSASRAGQGATGDQPQHF	TGCAGTGCTAGTCGGGCGGGACAGGGGGCGACTGGGGATCAGCCCCAGCATTTT